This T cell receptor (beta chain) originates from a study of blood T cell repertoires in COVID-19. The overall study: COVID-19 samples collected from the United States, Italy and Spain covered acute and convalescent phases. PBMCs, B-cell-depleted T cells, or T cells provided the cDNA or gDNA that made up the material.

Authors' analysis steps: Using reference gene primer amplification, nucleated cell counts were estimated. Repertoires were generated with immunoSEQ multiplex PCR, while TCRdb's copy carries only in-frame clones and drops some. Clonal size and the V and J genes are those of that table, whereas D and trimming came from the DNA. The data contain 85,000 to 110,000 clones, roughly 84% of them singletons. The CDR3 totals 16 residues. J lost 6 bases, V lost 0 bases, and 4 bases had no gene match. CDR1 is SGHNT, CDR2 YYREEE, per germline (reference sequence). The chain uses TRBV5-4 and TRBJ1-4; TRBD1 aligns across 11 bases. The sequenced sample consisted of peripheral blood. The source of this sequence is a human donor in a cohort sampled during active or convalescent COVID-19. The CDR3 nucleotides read TGTGCCAGCAGCTTGGCGGGGACAGGGGGGGATGAAAAACTGTTTTTT. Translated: CASSLAGTGGDEKLFF.